The present T cell receptor beta chain was sequenced within a study of Graves' ophthalmopathy and Graves' hyperthyroidism. RNA transcripts yielded amplified TCR beta CDR3 regions. The first round was an RT-PCR with HTBI primers, and the second round was a multiplex PCR. TCRdb re-called the multiplex PCR reads with MiXCR, one entry per CDR3 protein. In the table there are 740,000 or so distinct CDR3 sequences, around 40% of which are singletons. Trimming left V 5 bases short and J 0 bases short, with 13 bases between. Per the germline V gene, CDR1 is SGHTA and CDR2 is FQGNSA. The CDR3 extends over 15 amino acids. This clonotype was seen only a few times.

This chain connects TRBV7-2 to TRBJ1-2, with a tentative D call TRBD1 (5 bases). The sample taken for sequencing was peripheral blood. The source of this sequence is an adult man with Graves' ophthalmopathy. The CDR3 sequence: CASSDRGTANYGYTF. The CDR3 region has the DNA TGTGCCAGCAGCGACCGAGGGACGGCTAACTATGGCTACACCTTC.